This TCR beta chain emerged from a study of shared clonotypes between healthy human individuals. Study-wide background: Samples came from a couple of female and a few male donors aged 18 to 49. Study observations and caveats: At large depth, rarefaction still showed sorted-subset sequencing to be incomplete.

Into CD45RA+ naive and CD45RA-negative memory subsets, the CD4+ cells were split. In the authors' methods: ImmunoSEQ only sent back junction sequences with no quality scores, so filtering was done differently. This table comes from immunoSEQ multiplex PCR, and its TCRdb copy is limited to in-frame clones, with some not included. V and J calls and clone size are those listed in that table; D and trimming were worked out from the DNA. This sample carries hundreds of thousands of clones, about 80% of them seen once, and the ten largest clones take around 1.7%. As for this clone: Its antigen is currently unknown.

Germline V lookup: CDR1 LNHDA, CDR2 SQIVND (reference sequence). The CDR3 is 15 residues long. V lost 3 bases, J lost 2 bases, and 10 bases lay in between. The TCR comes from a woman between 25 and 40 years old in good health. Sequencing input: memory CD4+ T cells sorted from blood. Subset specified: CD45RA-negative fraction. J is TRBJ1-4 and V is TRBV19; the D gene is possibly TRBD1 (5 bases). CDR3 protein: CASSILGTTNEKLFF. The CDR3 DNA is TGTGCCAGTAGTATTTTAGGGACCACTAATGAAAAACTGTTTTTT.